The next 20 T cell receptor beta chains were all read from a single sample in a study of cytomegalovirus exposure and HLA in healthy donors. A multiplex PCR was run with 60 Vbeta primers and 13 Jbeta primers. Measured with immunoSEQ multiplex PCR; TCRdb has only the in-frame clones, and not every one. The data contain around 120,000 clones, 55% to 65% of them singletons. Specimen: PBMCs. These receptors came from a man in his forties or fifties in good health and CMV-seropositive.

The J gene is TRBJ2-1, the V gene TRBV7-8; TRBD1 matches at 9 bases. This CDR3 spans 16 amino acids. Looked up from germline, CDR1 is SGHVS and CDR2 is FQNEAQ. J was trimmed by 4 bases and V by 5 bases; bases with no gene match: 9. The chain's CDR3 is CASSTWGQGSYNEQFF. The CDR3 region has the DNA TGTGCCAGCAGCACGTGGGGACAGGGATCATACAATGAGCAGTTCTTC.

V gene TRBV18 combines with J gene TRBJ1-5; TRBD1 agrees at 9 bases. The V gene end was trimmed by 5 bases and the J gene end by 4 bases; junction bases not matched to a gene: 3. CDR1 KGHSH and CDR2 LQKENI come from the germline V gene. The CDR3 has 14 residues. The CDR3 coding sequence is TGTGCCAGCTCAGGGGGGACAGGGAATCAGCCCCAGCATTTT. Translating it yields CASSGGTGNQPQHF. Full variable domain (remainder filled in from reference TRBV18 and TRBJ1-5): NAGVMQNPRHLVRRRGQEARLRCSPMKGHSHVYWYRQLPEEGLKFMVYLQKENIIDESGMPKERFSAEFPKEGPSILRIQQVVRGDSAAYFCASSGGTGNQPQHFGDGTRLSIL.

This clone was seen a single time. This rearrangement joins TRBV30 to TRBJ2-1; D is unresolved. Looked up from germline, CDR1 is GTSNPN and CDR2 is SVGIG (reference sequence). This CDR3 has 15 amino acids. Trimming pared 0 bases from V and 1 base from J, leaving 10 bases between. The CDR3 coding sequence is TGTGCCTGGAGTGTATCCGTGGCATCCTACAATGAGCAGTTCTTC. Translating gives CAWSVSVASYNEQFF.

The gene calls are TRBV18 and TRBJ1-4; 7 nucleotides match TRBD1. CDR1 and CDR2 (germline): KGHSH, LQKENI. With V trimmed by 3 bases and J by 4 bases, 8 bases remained unmatched. The CDR3 covers 16 residues. CDR3 region: CASSPGTGTVNEKLFF. CDR3 DNA: TGTGCCAGCTCACCGGGAACCGGGACAGTTAATGAAAAACTGTTTTTT.

This clone has just a few counts. The genes are TRBV28 and TRBJ2-5; maybe TRBD1 (7 bases). Trimming stripped 8 bases from V and 6 bases from J, with 16 bases between. This CDR3 is built from 13 residues. Germline V CDR1 and CDR2: MDHEN, SYDVKM. CDR3 loop: CASRPGGIKTQYF. The CDR3 bases are TGTGCCAGCCGTCCAGGGGGGATAAAGACCCAGTACTTC.

This clone occurred once. Other DNA sequences in this sample translate to the same CDR3. V and J are TRBV18 and TRBJ2-7; 10 bases map to TRBD1. The V gene end was trimmed by 6 bases and the J gene end by 2 bases; junction bases not matched to a gene: 4. The CDR3 length is 14 residues. In germline, CDR1 is KGHSH, CDR2 LQKENI. The CDR3 loop is CASSAGQGPYEQYF. The DNA for the CDR3 is TGTGCCAGCTCCGCGGGACAGGGGCCCTACGAGCAGTACTTC.

This clone occurred once. V and J are TRBV7-3 and TRBJ1-1; TRBD1 matches at 9 bases. The CDR3 runs 15 residues. V lost 4 bases and J lost 3; bases outside the gene matches: 6. Germline V gene lookup returns CDR1 SGHTA and CDR2 FQGTGA. CDR3 sequence reads: CASSSGTGRYTEAFF. CDR3 nucleotide sequence: TGTGCCAGCAGCTCCGGGACAGGGCGATACACTGAAGCTTTCTTT.

This chain joins TRBV18 and TRBJ1-4; 7 positions match TRBD1. V lost 5 bases to trimming and J lost 6 bases; unmatched junction nucleotides: 3. CDR1 is KGHSH and CDR2 is LQKENI in the germline V gene. The CDR3 is 13 amino acids. The CDR3 nucleotides are TGTGCCAGCTCAGTTGGGACAGATGAAAAACTGTTTTTT. Its protein is CASSVGTDEKLFF.

This chain joins TRBV10-3 and TRBJ2-3; perhaps TRBD2 as D (5 bases). Deletions cut 7 bases from V and 6 bases from J, with 20 bases between. CDR3 length equals 15 residues. The germline V gene encodes CDR1 ENHRY and CDR2 SYGVKD. DNA for the CDR3: TGTGCCATCAAGACCGGGGTAGACTGGGCCGATACGCAGTATTTT. This codes for CAIKTGVDWADTQYF.

This clone was seen more than once but under ten times. The gene calls are TRBV6-1 and TRBJ1-2; D unclear. The V end lost 6 bases, the J end lost 1 base, and 15 bases lay between the germline ends. The length of the CDR3 is 15 residues. Looked up from germline, CDR1 is MNHNS and CDR2 is SASEGT. CDR3 protein: CASRQQPGVNYGYTF. CDR3 nucleotide sequence: TGTGCCAGCAGACAACAACCCGGGGTTAACTATGGCTACACCTTC.

A word on this clone: Other DNA sequences from this sample encode an identical CDR3 as well. V is TRBV18 and J is TRBJ2-2, with 9 nucleotides matching TRBD1. CDR3 length equals 15 residues. CDR1 is KGHSH and CDR2 is LQKENI in the germline V gene. The trim removed 2 bases at V and 3 bases at J, leaving 1 base unmatched. The CDR3 loop is CASSPGTGYTGELFF. CDR3 bases: TGTGCCAGCTCACCAGGGACAGGGTACACCGGGGAGCTGTTTTTT.

The chain joins TRBV4-2 to TRBJ2-3, with 9 bases lining up with TRBD2. Germline V gene sequence: CDR1 LGHNA, CDR2 YNFKEQ. Trimming cost V 0 bases and J 14 bases; bases outside gene matches: 6. The CDR3 is 13 residues long. CDR3 sequence reads: CASSQEGRGLAYF. For the CDR3, the DNA is TGTGCCAGCAGCCAAGAGGGTAGGGGACTAGCGTATTTT.

The chain employs TRBV23-1 and TRBJ2-2, with a tentative D call TRBD1 (6 bases). TRBV23-1 is filed as an ORF, its function uncertain. V lost 5 bases, J lost 0 bases, and 22 bases lay in between. This CDR3 contains 19 residues. CDR3 DNA sequence: TGCGCCAGCAGTTCCTCAAGGCAGGGGACAAATCCGAACACCGGGGAGCTGTTTTTT. Amino acids: CASSSSRQGTNPNTGELFF.

This chain joins TRBV7-9 and TRBJ2-7; 7 bases fit TRBD1. The germline gives CDR1 SEHNR, CDR2 FQNEAQ (reference sequence). The CDR3 runs 15 residues. V was pared by 1 base and J by 2 bases, with 5 bases of the junction left unmatched. The CDR3 sequence: CASSLVEGAAYEQYF. The CDR3 coding sequence is TGTGCCAGCAGCTTAGTTGAGGGGGCCGCCTACGAGCAGTACTTC.

This rearrangement joins TRBV19 to TRBJ1-2; no clear D. V dropped 1 base and J dropped 5 bases, with 11 bases sitting between them. This CDR3 region has 14 residues. Germline loops: CDR1 LNHDA, CDR2 SQIVND (reference sequence). The DNA for the CDR3 is TGTGCCAGTAGTATAGGTCGGACTGATTATGGCTACACCTTC. Translated: CASSIGRTDYGYTF.

V gene TRBV7-9 combines with J gene TRBJ2-3, with TRBD1 as a possible D gene (6 bases). CDR3 length equals 14 residues. CDR1 is SEHNR, CDR2 FQNEAQ, per germline (reference sequence). Deletions cut 5 bases from V and 4 bases from J, with 13 bases between. The CDR3 nucleotides are TGTGCCAGCAGCCTAGTCAGGGGCGCAGATACGCAGTATTTT. It specifies CASSLVRGADTQYF.

V gene TRBV7-3 combines with J gene TRBJ1-5, with D perhaps TRBD1 (5 bases). This CDR3 contains 13 residues. CDR1 and CDR2 (germline): SGHTA, FQGTGA. Trimming stripped 6 bases from V and 7 bases from J, with 13 bases between. DNA for the CDR3: TGTGCCAGCAGGTCCAGGGCTGACCAGCCCCAGCATTTT. Its protein product is CASRSRADQPQHF.

This clone was seen a few times. The V call is TRBV11-1, the J call TRBJ2-3, with D perhaps TRBD2 (6 bases). V dropped 7 bases and J dropped 6 bases, with 17 bases sitting between them. CDR3 length equals 14 residues. Germline CDR1 reads SGHAT; CDR2 reads FQDESV (reference sequence). For the CDR3, the DNA is TGTGCCAGCAAAAGTCGGGAGACCGTGGATACGCAGTATTTT. This encodes CASKSRETVDTQYF. Full variable domain (missing parts from reference TRBV11-1 and TRBJ2-3): EAEVAQSPRYKITEKSQAVAFWCDPISGHATLYWYRQILGQGPELLVQFQDESVVDDSQLPKDRFSAERLKGVDSTLKIQPAELGDSAMYLCASKSRETVDTQYFGPGTRLTVL.

Here the CDR3 reads CASSLALTSRTKEQYF. As DNA, the CDR3 is TGTGCCAGCAGCTTAGCGCTAACATCGCGGACTAAGGAGCAGTACTTC. The genes are TRBV11-1 and TRBJ2-7, with D maybe TRBD2 (6 bases). V dropped 0 bases and J dropped 7 bases, with 19 bases sitting between them. CDR1 and CDR2 (germline): SGHAT, FQDESV (reference sequence). The CDR3 covers 16 residues.

CDR3 sequence: CASSSQGDRGYEQYF. CDR3 DNA: TGTGCCAGCAGCTCCCAAGGGGACAGGGGGTACGAGCAGTACTTC. V usage is TRBV7-2 and J usage is TRBJ2-7; 11 positions agree with TRBD1. The CDR3 spans 15 residues. Germline-derived CDR1 and CDR2 are SGHTA and FQGNSA. The ends lost 4 bases at V and 4 bases at J; junction bases unmatched: 6.